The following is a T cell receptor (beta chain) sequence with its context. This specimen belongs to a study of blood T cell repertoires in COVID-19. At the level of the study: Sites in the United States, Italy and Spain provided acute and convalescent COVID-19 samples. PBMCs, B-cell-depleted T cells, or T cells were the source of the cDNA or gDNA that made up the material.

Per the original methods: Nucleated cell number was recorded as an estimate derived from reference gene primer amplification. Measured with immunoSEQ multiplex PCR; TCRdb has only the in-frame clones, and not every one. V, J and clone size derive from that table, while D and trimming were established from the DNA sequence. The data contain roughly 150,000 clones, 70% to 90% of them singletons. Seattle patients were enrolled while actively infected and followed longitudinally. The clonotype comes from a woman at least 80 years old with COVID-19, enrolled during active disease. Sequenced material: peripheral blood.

The CDR3 region is CASSFSRDNSYEQYF. The CDR3 DNA follows: TGTGCCAGCAGCTTTAGCCGGGACAACTCCTACGAGCAGTACTTC. The rearrangement uses TRBV28 and TRBJ2-7; D perhaps matches TRBD1 (6 bases). CDR1 and CDR2 from the germline V gene are MDHEN and SYDVKM. The CDR3 covers 15 residues. V gave up 6 bases and J gave up 0 bases, with 15 bases separating them.